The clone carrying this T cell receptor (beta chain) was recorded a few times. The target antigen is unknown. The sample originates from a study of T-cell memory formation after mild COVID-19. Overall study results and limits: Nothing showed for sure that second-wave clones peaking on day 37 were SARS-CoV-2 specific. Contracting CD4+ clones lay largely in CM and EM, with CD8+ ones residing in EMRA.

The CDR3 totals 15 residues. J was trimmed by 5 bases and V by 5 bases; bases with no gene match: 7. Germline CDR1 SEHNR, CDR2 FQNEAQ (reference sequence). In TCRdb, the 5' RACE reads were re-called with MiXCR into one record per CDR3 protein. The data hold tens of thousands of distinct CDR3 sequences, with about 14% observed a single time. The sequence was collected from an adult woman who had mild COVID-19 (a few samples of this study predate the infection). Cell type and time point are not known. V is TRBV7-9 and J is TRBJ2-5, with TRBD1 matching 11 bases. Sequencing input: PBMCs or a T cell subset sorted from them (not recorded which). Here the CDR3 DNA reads TGTGCCAGCAGCGGAGGGACAGGGGGTCTGGAGACCCAGTACTTC. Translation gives CASSGGTGGLETQYF.